One T cell receptor (beta chain) is described in this entry. CDR3 length: 14 residues. V shed 2 bases and J shed 6 bases, with 12 bases lying between them. Germline V gene sequence: CDR1 MNHNS, CDR2 SASEGT. In the original workflow: By means of reference gene primer amplification, nucleated cell counts were estimated. Only in-frame clones appear in the TCRdb table, and some are missing; sequencing was by immunoSEQ multiplex PCR. V and J calls and clone size are those listed in that table; D and trimming were worked out from the DNA. There are hundreds of thousands of clones in the sample; approximately 87% occur only once, and 2% to 2.5% lies in the top ten. This sample is part of a study of blood T cell repertoires in COVID-19. Study at large: T cells, B-cell-depleted T cells, or PBMCs supplied cDNA or gDNA.

This chain links TRBV6-1 with TRBJ2-3; the D gene is possibly TRBD2 (5 bases). The sequencing sample was made of peripheral blood. The sequence was obtained from a woman aged 45 to 65 with acute or convalescent COVID-19. In nucleotides, the CDR3 is TGTGCCAGCAGTGAATTCCGGGGTGTTGATACGCAGTATTTT. Amino acids: CASSEFRGVDTQYF.